The rows below give T cell receptor beta chains drawn from one sample of a study of T-cell reconstitution after alpha-beta-depleted transplantation in children. TCRdb itself ran the PCR reads through MiXCR, one entry per CDR3 protein. Among about 22,000 distinct CDR3 sequences listed, 9.5% to 13% were seen once. Material: PBMCs from the stem cell graft donor, obtained from the stem cell graft. The receptors were gathered from a human donor who donated a stem cell graft to a child with chronic granulomatous disease. Both conserved end residues are part of each CDR3. The order of the fields is clone size, D gene, J gene, V gene, CDR3 protein, CDR3 DNA. A D gene is named only where the DNA matches it firmly. The size of a clone is reported for some rows only, either as once, few or many, or as a class for expanded clones.

>many|-|TRBJ1-1|TRBV7-9
CASSLNREETEAFF
TGTGCCAGCAGCTTAAACAGGGAAGAGACTGAAGCTTTCTTT
>many|-|TRBJ2-3|TRBV29-1
CSGRRTGTDTQYF
TGCAGCGGGCGGAGGACTGGCACAGATACGCAGTATTTT
>many|TRBD1|TRBJ1-6|TRBV4-1
CASSQEGTAHLHF
TGCGCCAGCAGCCAAGAGGGGACAGCACATCTCCACTTT
>-|-|TRBJ2-5|TRBV6-2/TRBV6-3
CASTLDRPGGTQYF
TGTGCCAGCACCCTCGACAGGCCGGGAGGGACCCAGTACTTC
>-|-|TRBJ2-3|TRBV20-1
CSARNSRGSPGTDTQYF
TGCAGTGCTAGAAATTCCAGGGGCAGTCCGGGTACAGATACGCAGTATTTT
>many|-|TRBJ2-2|TRBV7-3
CASSLQSGLSRGELFF
TGTGCCAGCAGCTTACAGTCGGGACTCTCACGGGGGGAGCTGTTTTTT
>many|TRBD1|TRBJ1-1|TRBV18
CASSILPGQGSPEAFF
TGTGCCAGCTCAATCTTACCGGGACAGGGCTCCCCTGAAGCTTTCTTT
>many|-|TRBJ1-1|TRBV12-3/TRBV12-4
CASSFRGSPFEAFF
TGTGCCAGCAGTTTTCGGGGTAGCCCCTTTGAAGCTTTCTTT
>-|-|TRBJ2-7|TRBV20-1
CSANGAESTYEQYF
TGCAGTGCTAATGGAGCGGAGTCGACCTACGAGCAGTACTTC
>many|-|TRBJ1-5|TRBV20-1
CSATGSNQPQHF
TGCAGTGCTACCGGGTCCAATCAGCCCCAGCATTTT
>many|-|TRBJ1-2|TRBV5-1
CASSFGQGDYGYTF
TGCGCCAGCAGCTTTGGGCAGGGCGACTATGGCTACACCTTC
>many|-|TRBJ2-6|TRBV4-1
CASSQDISSGANVLTF
TGCGCCAGCAGCCAAGATATAAGCTCTGGGGCCAACGTCCTGACTTTC
>many|-|TRBJ1-2|TRBV15
CATPLQIEPTRLTENYGYTF
TGTGCCACCCCGCTCCAGATCGAACCCACCAGATTGACAGAGAACTATGGCTACACCTTC
>many|TRBD1|TRBJ1-1|TRBV5-1
CASSLGQGGTEAFF
TGCGCCAGCAGCTTGGGACAGGGAGGCACTGAAGCTTTCTTT
>once|-|TRBJ2-3|TRBV28
CASSLPYPLGSTDTQYF
TGTGCCAGCAGTTTACCCTACCCCCTAGGGAGCACAGATACGCAGTATTTT
>many|TRBD2|TRBJ2-2|TRBV12-3/TRBV12-4
CASTSVVSGGGALGTGELFF
TGTGCCAGCACCTCAGTTGTCTCGGGCGGGGGGGCCCTTGGAACCGGGGAGCTGTTTTTT
>many|-|TRBJ2-2|TRBV12-5
CASGLAGQGELFF
TGTGCTAGTGGTTTGGCCGGGCAGGGGGAGCTGTTTTTT
>many|TRBD1|TRBJ1-1|TRBV7-2
CASSLVTGGNTEAFF
TGTGCCAGCAGCTTAGTAACAGGGGGGAACACTGAAGCTTTCTTT
>many|-|TRBJ1-1|TRBV18
CASSPLTRGWDTEAFF
TGTGCCAGCTCACCACTTACTCGGGGATGGGACACTGAAGCTTTCTTT
>-|-|TRBJ2-7|TRBV20-1
CSVWGRAPYEQYF
TGCAGCGTCTGGGGCAGGGCTCCCTACGAGCAGTACTTC
>-|-|TRBJ1-3|TRBV7-2
CVSSIPGGGGSNTIYF
TGTGTCAGCAGCATACCCGGGGGTGGGGGGAGTAACACCATATATTTT
>many|TRBD1|TRBJ1-2|TRBV15
CATSRDRGQRAFTF
TGTGCCACCAGCAGAGATAGGGGACAGCGCGCTTTCACCTTC
>few|TRBD2|TRBJ2-3|TRBV10-3
CAISEPSSGSTDTQYF
TGTGCCATCAGTGAGCCGTCTAGCGGAAGCACAGATACGCAGTATTTT
>medium-sized|-|TRBJ2-7|TRBV3-1
CASSRDNSYEQYF
TGTGCCAGCAGCCGGGACAACTCCTACGAGCAGTACTTC
>many|-|TRBJ1-5|TRBV19
CASSIEDTRNQPQHF
TGTGCCAGTAGTATCGAGGACACTCGCAATCAGCCCCAGCATTTT
>few|-|TRBJ1-3|TRBV11-2
CASSFAAGNTIYF
TGTGCCAGCAGCTTTGCCGCGGGAAACACCATATATTTT
>many|TRBD1|TRBJ1-5|TRBV6-2/TRBV6-3
CASRFSGGSQPQHF
TGTGCCAGCAGATTTTCAGGGGGTAGTCAGCCCCAGCATTTT
>many|TRBD2|TRBJ2-2|TRBV29-1
CSVELAGVTGELFF
TGCAGCGTTGAACTAGCGGGAGTCACCGGGGAGCTGTTTTTT
>-|-|TRBJ2-1|TRBV5-4
CASSLDSSMRNEQFF
TGTGCCAGCAGCTTGGACAGTTCCATGCGCAATGAGCAGTTCTTC
>many|TRBD2|TRBJ2-1|TRBV28
CASSLLADAYNEQFF
TGTGCCAGCAGTTTACTAGCGGACGCCTACAATGAGCAGTTCTTC
>medium-sized|TRBD1|TRBJ2-2|TRBV20-1
CSAVRGRFTGELFF
TGCAGTGCTGTTAGGGGGCGCTTTACCGGGGAGCTGTTTTTT
>many|-|TRBJ2-3|TRBV11-2
CASSLVRTSTDTQYF
TGTGCCAGCAGCTTAGTTCGTACTAGCACAGATACGCAGTATTTT
>many|TRBD1|TRBJ1-1|TRBV10-3
CAIGTANTEAFF
TGTGCCATCGGGACAGCGAACACTGAAGCTTTCTTT
>many|TRBD1|TRBJ2-7|TRBV29-1
CSVEDRWTGPEQYF
TGCAGCGTTGAAGATCGGTGGACAGGGCCCGAGCAGTACTTC
>many|TRBD1|TRBJ1-1|TRBV29-1
CSVDRTGKMNTEAFF
TGCAGCGTGGACCGGACAGGGAAAATGAACACTGAAGCTTTCTTT
>many|-|TRBJ2-7|TRBV12-3/TRBV12-4
CASSLDTATYEQYF
TGTGCCAGCAGTCTGGACACCGCTACCTACGAGCAGTACTTC
>many|-|TRBJ1-5|TRBV7-9
CASSSRGNQPQHF
TGTGCCAGCAGCTCTAGGGGTAATCAGCCCCAGCATTTT
>many|-|TRBJ2-1|TRBV27
CASSPPTGSGGNEQFF
TGTGCCAGCAGTCCCCCCACAGGGTCAGGCGGCAATGAGCAGTTCTTC
>many|TRBD1|TRBJ1-1|TRBV7-9
CASSSRGQGAENTEAFF
TGTGCCAGCAGCTCCAGAGGACAGGGGGCGGAGAACACTGAAGCTTTCTTT
>-|TRBD1|TRBJ2-3|TRBV5-1
CASSFTTGGGGTDTQYF
TGCGCCAGCAGCTTTACCACAGGGGGAGGAGGCACAGATACGCAGTATTTT
>many|-|TRBJ2-2|TRBV6-5
CASSYLWTGPGLVFTGELFF
TGTGCCAGCAGTTACCTGTGGACAGGACCGGGACTAGTCTTCACCGGGGAGCTGTTTTTT
>many|TRBD1|TRBJ2-1|TRBV25-1
CASSVIGTGGSEQFF
TGTGCCAGCAGTGTTATCGGGACAGGGGGATCCGAGCAGTTCTTC
>many|-|TRBJ2-1|TRBV20-1
CSVRGRGNNEQFF
TGCAGTGTTCGTGGGAGGGGGAACAATGAGCAGTTCTTC
>medium-sized|-|TRBJ1-1|TRBV15
CATSRAGAEAFF
TGTGCCACCAGCAGAGCGGGGGCTGAAGCTTTCTTT
>many|-|TRBJ2-3|TRBV6-4
CASSPSWVADTQYF
TGTGCCAGCAGTCCCAGCTGGGTGGCAGATACGCAGTATTTT
>many|-|TRBJ2-3|TRBV20-1
CSARRPGSTDTQYF
TGCAGTGCTCGGCGACCAGGGAGCACAGATACGCAGTATTTT
>many|TRBD1|TRBJ1-1|TRBV20-1
CSAGTGWLNTEAFF
TGCAGTGCTGGGACAGGATGGTTGAACACTGAAGCTTTCTTT
>many|TRBD2|TRBJ2-7|TRBV27
CASTSGRNYEQYF
TGTGCCAGCACAAGCGGGAGGAACTACGAGCAGTACTTC
>-|-|TRBJ2-7|TRBV28
CASSGLPGPSYEQYF
TGTGCCAGCAGTGGACTACCGGGCCCCTCCTACGAGCAGTACTTT
>many|-|TRBJ1-2|TRBV7-3
CASSSDGHYGYTF
TGTGCCAGCAGTTCGGACGGACACTATGGCTACACCTTC
>many|-|TRBJ2-5|TRBV7-9
CASSLATGQETQYF
TGTGCCAGCAGCTTAGCGACCGGGCAAGAGACCCAGTACTTC
>many|TRBD1|TRBJ1-5|TRBV7-9
CASSNDRASGQPQHF
TGTGCCAGCAGCAACGACAGGGCTTCTGGTCAGCCCCAGCATTTT
>many|TRBD2|TRBJ2-6|TRBV7-9
CASSPNLAGGSGANVLTF
TGTGCCAGCAGCCCTAACCTAGCGGGGGGCTCTGGGGCCAACGTCCTGACTTTC
>medium-sized|TRBD2|TRBJ2-1|TRBV20-1
CSARDYVGTSGDPSSYNEQFF
TGCAGTGCTAGAGATTATGTAGGGACTAGCGGGGACCCAAGCTCCTACAATGAGCAGTTCTTC
>many|-|TRBJ1-1|TRBV7-9
CASSSRQGPNTEAFF
TGTGCCAGCAGCTCCCGACAAGGGCCGAACACTGAAGCTTTCTTT
>many|-|TRBJ1-1|TRBV15
CATSRKPGGELPEAFF
TGTGCCACCAGCAGAAAACCGGGAGGAGAGTTACCTGAAGCTTTCTTT
>few|-|TRBJ1-6|TRBV12-3/TRBV12-4
CASSTTDYSPLHF
TGTGCCAGCAGCACGACAGACTATTCACCCCTCCACTTT
>few|-|TRBJ1-5|TRBV6-2/TRBV6-3
CASSYRGQSPPYSNQPQHF
TGTGCCAGCAGTTACCGTGGACAGTCGCCCCCATATAGCAATCAGCCCCAGCATTTT
>medium-sized|-|TRBJ1-5|TRBV6-2/TRBV6-3
CASSYRGDSNQPQHF
TGTGCCAGCAGTTACAGGGGAGATAGCAATCAGCCCCAGCATTTT